This TCR beta chain was captured by sequencing in a study of T cell changes during pregnancy in multiple sclerosis. The CDR3 is 14 amino acids. Germline trimming cut 4 bases from V and 4 bases from J; bases unmatched to any gene: 6. From germline, CDR1 is SNHLY and CDR2 FYNNEI. Data came from immunoSEQ multiplex PCR; TCRdb stores just in-frame clones and leaves some out. The sample lists approximately 49,000 clones; around 92% were seen once. This rearrangement joins TRBV2 to TRBJ2-5, with 7 nucleotides matching TRBD1. The material sequenced was CD4+ T cells from peripheral blood mononuclear cells, taken in the second trimester of pregnancy. This receptor was taken from a female donor in good health, enrolled as a control in a pregnancy study. This CDR3 is CASSVQGPPETQYF. DNA for the CDR3: TGTGCCAGCAGTGTACAGGGGCCACCAGAGACCCAGTACTTC.